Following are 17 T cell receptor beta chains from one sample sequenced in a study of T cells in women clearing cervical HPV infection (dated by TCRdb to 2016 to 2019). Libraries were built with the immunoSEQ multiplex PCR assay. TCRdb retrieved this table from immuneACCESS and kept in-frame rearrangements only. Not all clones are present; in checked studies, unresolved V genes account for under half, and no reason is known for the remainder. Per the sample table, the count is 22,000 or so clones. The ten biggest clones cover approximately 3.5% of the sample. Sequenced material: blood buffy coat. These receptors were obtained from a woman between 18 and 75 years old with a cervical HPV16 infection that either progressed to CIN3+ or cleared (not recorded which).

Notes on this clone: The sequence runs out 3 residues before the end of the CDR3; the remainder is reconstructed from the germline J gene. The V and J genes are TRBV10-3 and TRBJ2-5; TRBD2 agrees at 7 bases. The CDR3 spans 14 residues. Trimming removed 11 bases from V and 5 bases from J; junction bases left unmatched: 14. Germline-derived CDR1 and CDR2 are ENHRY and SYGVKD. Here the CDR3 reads CASGVGGSSETQYF. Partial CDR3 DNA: TGTGCCTCCGGGGTGGGGGGGAGTAGTGAGACC.

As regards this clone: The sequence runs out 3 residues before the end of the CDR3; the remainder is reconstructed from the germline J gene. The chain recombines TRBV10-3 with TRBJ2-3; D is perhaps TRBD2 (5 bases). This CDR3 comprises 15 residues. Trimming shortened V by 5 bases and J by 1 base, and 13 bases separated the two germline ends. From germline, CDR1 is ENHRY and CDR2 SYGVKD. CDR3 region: CAISSLEPGTDTQYF. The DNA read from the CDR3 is TGTGCCATCAGTTCACTAGAGCCCGGCACAGATACG.

The part of the CDR3 DNA that was read is TGTGCCAGCAGCAACTTGGGCGGGGACAATGAG. Protein: CASSNLGGDNE. The CDR3 as a whole reads CASSNLGGDNEQFF. The V and J genes are TRBV7-2 and TRBJ2-1; weak D call: TRBD2 (6 bases). The sequence runs out 3 residues before the end of the CDR3; the remainder is reconstructed from the germline J gene. From germline, CDR1 is SGHTA and CDR2 FQGNSA. This CDR3 has 14 amino acids. Trimming removed 5 bases from V and 5 bases from J, with 13 bases in between.

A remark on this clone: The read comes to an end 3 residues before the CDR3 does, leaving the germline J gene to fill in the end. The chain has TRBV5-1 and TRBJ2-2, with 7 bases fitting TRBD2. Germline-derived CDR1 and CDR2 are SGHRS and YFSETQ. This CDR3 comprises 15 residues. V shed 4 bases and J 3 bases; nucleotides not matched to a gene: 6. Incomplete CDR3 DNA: TGCGCCAGCAGCCGCGTTCGGGGGGACACCGGGGAG. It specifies CASSRVRGDTGE. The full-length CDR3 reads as CASSRVRGDTGELFF.

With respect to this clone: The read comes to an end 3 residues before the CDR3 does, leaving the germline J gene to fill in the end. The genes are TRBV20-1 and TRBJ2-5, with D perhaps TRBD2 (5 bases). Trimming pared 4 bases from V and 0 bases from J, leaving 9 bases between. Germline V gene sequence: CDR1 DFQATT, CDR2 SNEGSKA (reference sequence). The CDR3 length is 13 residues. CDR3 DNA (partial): TGCAGTGCTATCCCGACTAACCAAGAGACC. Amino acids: CSAIPTNQET. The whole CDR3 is CSAIPTNQETQYF.

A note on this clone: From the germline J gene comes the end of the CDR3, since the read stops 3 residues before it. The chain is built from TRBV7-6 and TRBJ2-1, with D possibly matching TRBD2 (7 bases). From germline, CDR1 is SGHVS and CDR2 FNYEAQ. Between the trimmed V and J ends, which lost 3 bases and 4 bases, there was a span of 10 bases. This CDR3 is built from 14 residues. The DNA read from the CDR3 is TGTGCCAGCAGCTTTGAGGGGGGGTACAATGAG. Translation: CASSFEGGYNE. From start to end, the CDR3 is CASSFEGGYNEQFF.

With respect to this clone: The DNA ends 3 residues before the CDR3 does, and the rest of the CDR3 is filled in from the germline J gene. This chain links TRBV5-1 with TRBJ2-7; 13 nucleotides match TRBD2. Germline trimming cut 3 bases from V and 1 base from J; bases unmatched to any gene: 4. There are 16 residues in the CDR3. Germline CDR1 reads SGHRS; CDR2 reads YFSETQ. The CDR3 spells CASSSILAGGSYEQYF. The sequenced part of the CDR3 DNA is TGCGCCAGCAGCTCGATACTAGCGGGAGGGTCCTACGAG.

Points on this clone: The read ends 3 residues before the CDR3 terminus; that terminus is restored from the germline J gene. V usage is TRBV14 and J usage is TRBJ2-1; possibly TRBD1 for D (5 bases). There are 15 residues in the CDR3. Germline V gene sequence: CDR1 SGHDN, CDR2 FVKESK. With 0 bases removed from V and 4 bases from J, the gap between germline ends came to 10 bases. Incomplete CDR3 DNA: TGTGCCAGCAGCCAAGACAGGGTGGGGTACAATGAG. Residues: CASSQDRVGYNE. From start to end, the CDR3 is CASSQDRVGYNEQFF.

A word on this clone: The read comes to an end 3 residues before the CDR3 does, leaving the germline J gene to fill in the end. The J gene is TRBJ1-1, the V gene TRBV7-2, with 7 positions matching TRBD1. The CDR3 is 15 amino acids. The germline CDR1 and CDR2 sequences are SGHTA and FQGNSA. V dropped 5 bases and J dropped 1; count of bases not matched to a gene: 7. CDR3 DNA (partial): TGTGCCAGCAGCAGCACAGGGGACAGGAACACTGAA. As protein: CASSSTGDRNTE. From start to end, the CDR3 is CASSSTGDRNTEAFF.

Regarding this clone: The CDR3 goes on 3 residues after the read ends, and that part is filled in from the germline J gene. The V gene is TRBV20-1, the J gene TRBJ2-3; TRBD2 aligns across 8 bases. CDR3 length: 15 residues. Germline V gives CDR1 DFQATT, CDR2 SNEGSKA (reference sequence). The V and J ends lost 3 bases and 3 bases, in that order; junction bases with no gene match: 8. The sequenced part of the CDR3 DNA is TGCAGTGCTAGTGGGGGACTAGTTGGGACAGATACG. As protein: CSASGGLVGTDT. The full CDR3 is CSASGGLVGTDTQYF.

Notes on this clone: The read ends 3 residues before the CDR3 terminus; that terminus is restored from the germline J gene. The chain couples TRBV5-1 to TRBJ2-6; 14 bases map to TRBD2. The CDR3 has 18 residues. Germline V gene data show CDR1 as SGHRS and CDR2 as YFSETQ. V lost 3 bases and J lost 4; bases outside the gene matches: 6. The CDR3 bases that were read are TGCGCCAGCAGCTACGGACTAGCGGGAGGATTGGGGGCCAACGTC. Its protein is CASSYGLAGGLGANV. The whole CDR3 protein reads CASSYGLAGGLGANVLTF. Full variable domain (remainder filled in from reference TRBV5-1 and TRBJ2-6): KAGVTQTPRYLIKTRGQQVTLSCSPISGHRSVSWYQQTPGQGLQFLFEYFSETQRNKGNFPGRFSGRQFSNSRSEMNVSTLELGDSALYLCASSYGLAGGLGANVLTFGAGSRLTVL.

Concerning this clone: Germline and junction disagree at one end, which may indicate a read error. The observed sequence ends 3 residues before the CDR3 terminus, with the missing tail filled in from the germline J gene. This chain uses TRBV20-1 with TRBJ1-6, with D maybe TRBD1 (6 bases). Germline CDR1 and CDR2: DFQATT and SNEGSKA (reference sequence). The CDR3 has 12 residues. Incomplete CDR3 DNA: TGCAGTGCCGACAGGCTTAATCCACCC. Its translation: CSADRLNPP. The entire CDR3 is CSADRLNPPLHF.

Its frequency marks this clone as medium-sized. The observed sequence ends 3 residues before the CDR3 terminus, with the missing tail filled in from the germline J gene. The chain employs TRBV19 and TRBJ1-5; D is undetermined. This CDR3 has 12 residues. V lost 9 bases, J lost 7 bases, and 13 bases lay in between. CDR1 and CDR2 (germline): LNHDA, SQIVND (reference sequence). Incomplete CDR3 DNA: TGTGCCAGCTCCGACATGGGCCAGCCC. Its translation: CASSDMGQP. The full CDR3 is CASSDMGQPQHF.

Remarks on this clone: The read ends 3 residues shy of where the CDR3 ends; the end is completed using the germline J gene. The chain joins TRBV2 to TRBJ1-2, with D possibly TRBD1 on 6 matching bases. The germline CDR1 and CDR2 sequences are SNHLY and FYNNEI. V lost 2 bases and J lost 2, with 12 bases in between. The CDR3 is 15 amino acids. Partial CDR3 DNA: TGTGCCAGCAGTGAACAGGGGCTGGGGAACTATGGC. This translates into CASSEQGLGNYG. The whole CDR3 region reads CASSEQGLGNYGYTF.

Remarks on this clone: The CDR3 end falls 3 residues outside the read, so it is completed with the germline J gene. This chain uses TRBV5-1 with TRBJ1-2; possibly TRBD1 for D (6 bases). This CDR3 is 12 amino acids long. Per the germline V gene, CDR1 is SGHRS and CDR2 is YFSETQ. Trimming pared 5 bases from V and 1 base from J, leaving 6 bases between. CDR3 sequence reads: CASRDSNYGYTF. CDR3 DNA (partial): TGCGCCAGCAGGGACAGTAACTATGGC.

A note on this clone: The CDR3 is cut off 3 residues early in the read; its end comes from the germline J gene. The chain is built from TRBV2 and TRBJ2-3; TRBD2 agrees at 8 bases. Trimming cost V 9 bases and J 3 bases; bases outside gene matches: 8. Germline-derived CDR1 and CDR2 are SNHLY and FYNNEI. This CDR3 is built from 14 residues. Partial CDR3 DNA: TGTGCCAGTCACCTAGCGGGTGGTACAGATACG. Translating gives CASHLAGGTDT. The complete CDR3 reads CASHLAGGTDTQYF.

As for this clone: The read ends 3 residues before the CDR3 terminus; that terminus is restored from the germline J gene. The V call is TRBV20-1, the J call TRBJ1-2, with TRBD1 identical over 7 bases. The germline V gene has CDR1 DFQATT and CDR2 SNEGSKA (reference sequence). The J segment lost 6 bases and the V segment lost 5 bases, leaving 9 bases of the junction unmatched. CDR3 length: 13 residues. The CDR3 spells CSAGGRGRDGYTF. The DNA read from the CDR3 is TGCAGTGCTGGGGGAAGGGGGCGGGATGGC.